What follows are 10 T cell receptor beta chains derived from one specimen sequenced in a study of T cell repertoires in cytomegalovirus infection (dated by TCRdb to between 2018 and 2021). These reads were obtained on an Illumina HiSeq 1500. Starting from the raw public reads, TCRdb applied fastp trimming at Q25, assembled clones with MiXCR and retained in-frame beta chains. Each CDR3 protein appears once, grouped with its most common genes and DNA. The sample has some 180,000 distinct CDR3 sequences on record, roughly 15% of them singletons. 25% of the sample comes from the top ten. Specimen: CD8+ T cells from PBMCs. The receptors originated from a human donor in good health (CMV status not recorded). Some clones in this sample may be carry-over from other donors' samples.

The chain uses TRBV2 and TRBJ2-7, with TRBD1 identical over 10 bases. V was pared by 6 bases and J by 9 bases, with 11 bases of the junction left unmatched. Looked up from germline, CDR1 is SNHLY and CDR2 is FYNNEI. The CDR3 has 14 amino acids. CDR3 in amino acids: CASSPGQGFYVQYF. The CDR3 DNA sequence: TGTGCCAGCAGCCCGGGACAGGGGTTCTATGTGCAGTACTTC.

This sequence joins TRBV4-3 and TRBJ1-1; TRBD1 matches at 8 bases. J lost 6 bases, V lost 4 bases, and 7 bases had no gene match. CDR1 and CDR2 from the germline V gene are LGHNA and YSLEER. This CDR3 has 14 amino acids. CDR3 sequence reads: CASSLQGGSAEAFF. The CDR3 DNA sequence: TGCGCCAGCAGCCTACAGGGGGGATCTGCTGAAGCTTTCTTT.

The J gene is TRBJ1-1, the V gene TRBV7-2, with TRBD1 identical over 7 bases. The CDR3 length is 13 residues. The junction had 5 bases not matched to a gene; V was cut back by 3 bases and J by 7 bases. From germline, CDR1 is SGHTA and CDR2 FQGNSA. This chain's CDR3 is CASSFTGVSEAFF. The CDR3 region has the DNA TGTGCCAGCAGCTTTACAGGGGTCAGTGAAGCTTTCTTT.

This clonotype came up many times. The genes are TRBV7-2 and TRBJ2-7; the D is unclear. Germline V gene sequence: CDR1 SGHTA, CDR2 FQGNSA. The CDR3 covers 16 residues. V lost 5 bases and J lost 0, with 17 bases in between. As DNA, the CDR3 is TGTGCCAGCAGCCTTGCACGGACGGCGGACTCCTACGAGCAGTACTTC. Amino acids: CASSLARTADSYEQYF.

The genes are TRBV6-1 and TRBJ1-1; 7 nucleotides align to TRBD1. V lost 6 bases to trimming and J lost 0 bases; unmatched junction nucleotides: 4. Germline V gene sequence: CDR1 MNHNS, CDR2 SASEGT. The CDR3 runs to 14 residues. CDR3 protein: CASRTQGLNTEAFF. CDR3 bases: TGTGCCAGCAGAACACAGGGGTTGAACACTGAAGCTTTCTTT.

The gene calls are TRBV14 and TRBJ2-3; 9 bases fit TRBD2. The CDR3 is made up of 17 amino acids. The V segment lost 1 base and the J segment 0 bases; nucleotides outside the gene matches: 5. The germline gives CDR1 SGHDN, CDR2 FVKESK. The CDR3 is CASSQGRRGGSTDTQYF. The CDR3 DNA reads TGTGCCAGCAGCCAAGGACGGCGGGGGGGAAGCACAGATACGCAGTATTTT.

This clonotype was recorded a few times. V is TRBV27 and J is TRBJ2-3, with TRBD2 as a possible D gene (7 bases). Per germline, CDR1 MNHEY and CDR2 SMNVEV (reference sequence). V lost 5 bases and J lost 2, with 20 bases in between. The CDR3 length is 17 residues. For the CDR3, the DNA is TGTGCCAGCAGTGACCGGGGAGGGGGGAAATACACAGATACGCAGTATTTT. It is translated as CASSDRGGGKYTDTQYF.

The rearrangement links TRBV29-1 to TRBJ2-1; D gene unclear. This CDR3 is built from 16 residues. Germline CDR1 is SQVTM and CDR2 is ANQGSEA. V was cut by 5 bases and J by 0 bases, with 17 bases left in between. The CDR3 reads CSVRHLLTDSYNEQFF. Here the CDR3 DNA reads TGCAGCGTTCGTCACCTCCTGACGGACTCCTACAATGAGCAGTTCTTC.

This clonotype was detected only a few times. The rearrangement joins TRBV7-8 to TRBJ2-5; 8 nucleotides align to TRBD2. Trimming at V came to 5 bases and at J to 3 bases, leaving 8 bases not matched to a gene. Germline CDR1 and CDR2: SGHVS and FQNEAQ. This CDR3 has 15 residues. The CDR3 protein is CASSIWSGGEETQYF. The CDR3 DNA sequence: TGTGCCAGCAGCATTTGGAGCGGGGGAGAAGAGACCCAGTACTTC.

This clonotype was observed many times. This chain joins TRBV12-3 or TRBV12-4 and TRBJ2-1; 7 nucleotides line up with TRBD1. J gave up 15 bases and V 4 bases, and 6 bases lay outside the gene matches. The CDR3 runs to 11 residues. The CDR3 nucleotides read TGTGCCAGCAGTTCAGACAGGGTGCGGTTCTTC. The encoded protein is CASSSDRVRFF.